A selection of T cell receptor beta chains follows, all from one sample in a study of PD-1 blockade in classical Hodgkin lymphoma. Measured with immunoSEQ multiplex PCR; TCRdb has only the in-frame clones, and not every one. Of over 50,000 clones in the sample, 70% to 90% were seen once. This sample comprised peripheral blood mononuclear cells (PBMCs), obtained before the fourth cycle of nivolumab. All receptors derive from a human donor with classical Hodgkin lymphoma. Both conserved end residues are part of each CDR3. D genes are given only for firm matches. Rows may omit the clone size; those that give it use once, few, many or a size class.

d_call	clone_size	v_call	j_call	cdr3_aa	cdr3_nt
TRBD2	.	TRBV6-4	TRBJ2-1	CASSSLAGRLSSYNEQFF	TGTGCCAGCAGTTCCCTAGCGGGGCGCCTTAGCTCCTACAATGAGCAGTTCTTC
TRBD1	.	TRBV10-2	TRBJ2-5	CASSRQGETGTQYF	TGCGCCAGCAGTCGACAGGGGGAAACGGGGACCCAGTACTTC
.	.	TRBV27	TRBJ2-7	CASSSLPNYEQYF	TGTGCCAGCAGTTCCCTCCCCAACTACGAGCAGTACTTC
.	.	TRBV7-3	TRBJ2-2	CASSLAGNTGELFF	TGTGCCAGCAGCTTGGCAGGGAATACCGGGGAGCTGTTTTTT
.	.	TRBV5-1	TRBJ2-2	CASSFSGNTGELFF	TGCGCCAGCAGCTTTAGCGGGAACACCGGGGAGCTGTTTTTT
.	.	TRBV6-6	TRBJ2-5	CASSYSGVQETQYF	TGTGCCAGCAGTTACTCGGGGGTCCAAGAGACCCAGTACTTC
.	.	TRBV2	TRBJ2-1	CASSRDYNEQFF	TGTGCCAGCAGTAGGGACTACAATGAGCAGTTCTTC
.	.	TRBV19	TRBJ2-3	CASSHDLTDTQYF	TGTGCCAGTAGTCACGACCTCACAGATACGCAGTATTTT
TRBD1	once	TRBV9	TRBJ1-1	CASSVRGSTEAFF	TGTGCCAGCAGCGTCAGGGGGAGCACTGAAGCTTTCTTT
TRBD2	.	TRBV6-4	TRBJ2-3	CASSAASGGTDTQYF	TGTGCCAGCAGTGCGGCTAGCGGGGGGACAGATACGCAGTATTTT
.	.	TRBV5-5	TRBJ2-1	CASSLYGEQFF	TGTGCCAGCAGCTTGTACGGTGAGCAGTTCTTC
.	.	TRBV5-1	TRBJ2-3	CASSLVGVIVDTQYF	TGCGCCAGCAGCTTGGTCGGGGTCATCGTAGATACGCAGTATTTT
.	.	TRBV4-2	TRBJ2-2	CASSQQMNRAGKLFF	TGTGCCAGCAGCCAACAAATGAACAGGGCGGGGAAGCTGTTTTTT
TRBD1	.	TRBV5-1	TRBJ1-6	CASSPTTGPYSPLHF	TGCGCCAGCAGCCCTACGACAGGGCCGTATTCTCCCCTCCACTTT
.	.	TRBV11-3	TRBJ2-7	CASSRSGSSYEQYF	TGTGCCAGCAGCCGAAGCGGGTCCTCCTACGAGCAGTACTTC
TRBD1	.	TRBV2	TRBJ1-2	CASSEAGTAAYGYTF	TGTGCCAGCAGTGAAGCCGGGACAGCCGCCTATGGCTACACCTTC
TRBD1	.	TRBV28	TRBJ1-6	CASSPPGQANSPLHF	TGTGCCAGCAGCCCGCCCGGACAGGCAAATTCACCCCTCCACTTT
TRBD2	.	TRBV5-1	TRBJ2-1	CASSESSGGPYNEQFF	TGCGCCAGCAGCGAAAGTAGCGGGGGCCCGTACAATGAGCAGTTCTTC
.	.	TRBV11-2	TRBJ1-6	CASSLSSPLHF	TGTGCCAGCAGCCTATCTTCACCCCTCCACTTT
.	.	TRBV2	TRBJ2-5	CASSLSWWETQYF	TGTGCCAGCAGCCTTTCCTGGTGGGAGACCCAGTACTTC
.	.	TRBV6-5	TRBJ1-5	CASAPQGTNQPQHF	TGTGCCAGCGCTCCACAGGGCACCAATCAGCCCCAGCATTTT
.	.	TRBV7-9	TRBJ1-5	CASSLEGSGSQPQHF	TGTGCCAGCAGCTTAGAGGGGTCGGGGTCCCAGCCCCAGCATTTT
.	.	TRBV7-9	TRBJ1-2	CASSLVQGYGYTF	TGTGCCAGCAGCTTAGTACAGGGTTATGGCTACACCTTC
.	.	TRBV5-1	TRBJ2-3	CASSLIPTDTQYF	TGCGCCAGCAGCCTCATTCCCACAGATACGCAGTATTTT
.	once	TRBV9	TRBJ1-4	CASSVEGEKLFF	TGTGCCAGCAGCGTAGAAGGTGAAAAACTGTTTTTT
.	.	TRBV11-2	TRBJ2-7	CASSLIVHEQYF	TGTGCCAGCAGCTTAATCGTCCACGAGCAGTACTTC
.	.	TRBV10-3	TRBJ2-7	CAISESWTTSLSYEQYF	TGTGCCATCAGTGAGTCGTGGACAACCTCCCTCTCCTACGAGCAGTACTTC
TRBD1	.	TRBV4-1	TRBJ2-1	CASSQDRTGGSYNEQFF	TGCGCCAGCAGCCAAGACCGAACAGGGGGCTCCTACAATGAGCAGTTCTTC
.	.	TRBV10-3	TRBJ2-7	CAISGSTQEQYF	TGTGCCATCAGCGGCAGTACGCAGGAGCAGTACTTC
.	.	TRBV5-1	TRBJ1-2	CASSWGTKADGYTF	TGCGCCAGCAGCTGGGGGACAAAGGCGGATGGCTACACCTTC
.	.	TRBV29-1	TRBJ2-5	CSVEDTVGETQYF	TGCAGCGTTGAAGACACAGTAGGAGAGACCCAGTACTTC
TRBD1	.	TRBV7-6	TRBJ1-6	CASSHQTRQGSYNSPLHF	TGTGCCAGCAGCCACCAGACAAGACAGGGCTCCTATAATTCACCCCTCCACTTT
.	few	TRBV11-2	TRBJ1-1	CASSSRTVEAFF	TGTGCCAGCAGCTCGAGGACAGTTGAAGCTTTCTTT
TRBD2	.	TRBV19	TRBJ2-5	CASSQEGRGTSGIETQYF	TGTGCCAGTAGTCAAGAAGGGAGGGGGACTAGCGGAATAGAGACCCAGTACTTC
.	once	TRBV5-1	TRBJ1-4	CASILEKLFF	TGCGCCAGCATCCTCGAAAAACTGTTTTTT
TRBD2	once	TRBV7-7	TRBJ2-5	CASSLGENLAGGGPQYF	TGTGCCAGCAGCTTAGGGGAAAATCTAGCGGGGGGCGGCCCTCAGTACTTC
.	medium-sized	TRBV7-9	TRBJ1-1	CASSPEGGSNTEAFF	TGTGCCAGCAGCCCAGAAGGAGGATCTAACACTGAAGCTTTCTTT
.	.	TRBV7-9	TRBJ1-1	CASSLATMNTEAFF	TGTGCCAGCAGCTTAGCGACGATGAACACTGAAGCTTTCTTT
.	.	TRBV7-9	TRBJ2-5	CASSSLGGPKAGLQETQYF	TGTGCCAGCAGCTCACTAGGAGGGCCTAAGGCGGGCCTCCAAGAGACCCAGTACTTC
.	.	TRBV5-6	TRBJ1-3	CASSLAGNTIYF	TGTGCCAGCAGCTTGGCAGGAAACACCATATATTTT
TRBD1	.	TRBV5-1	TRBJ2-2	CASSLEDRVAGELFF	TGCGCCAGCAGCTTGGAAGACAGGGTGGCCGGGGAGCTGTTTTTT
.	.	TRBV7-2	TRBJ1-2	CASSFTDTYGYTF	TGTGCCAGCAGCTTCACCGATACCTATGGCTACACCTTC
.	few	TRBV4-1	TRBJ2-7	CASSQDPGPYEQYF	TGCGCCAGCAGCCAAGACCCGGGCCCCTACGAGCAGTACTTC
.	.	TRBV11-1	TRBJ2-7	CASSLRGYEQYF	TGTGCCAGCAGCCTCCGGGGCTACGAGCAGTACTTC
.	.	TRBV25-1	TRBJ2-1	CARAAYNEQFF	TGTGCCAGGGCAGCCTACAATGAGCAGTTCTTC
TRBD2	.	TRBV7-7	TRBJ2-1	CASSLDGGSYNEQFF	TGTGCCAGCAGCTTAGACGGGGGGAGCTACAATGAGCAGTTCTTC